What follows are 14 T cell receptor beta chains derived from one specimen sequenced in a study of molecular identifiers for immune sequencing clone quantification. TCRdb analysed the PCR reads with MiXCR anew, one entry per CDR3 protein. The sample shows some 320,000 distinct CDR3 sequences, roughly a quarter of them seen only once. Sequenced sample: naive CD8+ T cells from blood, with Jurkat cell RNA spiked in. Documented subset: FACS-sorted CD8+CD4-CCR7+CD45RA+ naive T cells. These receptors originate from a human donor in good health. Some libraries in this study had Jurkat cell RNA spiked in.

As concerns this clonotype: At one boundary the junction diverges from the germline segment, which might be a read error. The V gene is TRBV7-9, the J gene TRBJ2-5; TRBD1 aligns across 9 bases. Germline V gene data show CDR1 as SEHNR and CDR2 as FQNEAQ (reference sequence). The CDR3 is 17 amino acids. The CDR3 sequence is CASSLGMDRGSQETQSF. The CDR3 DNA sequence: TGTGCCAGCAGCTTAGGAATGGACAGGGGATCCCAAGAGACCCAGTCCTTC.

This clonotype was seen only once. Just one base apart from a much larger clone, this may be a read error. The rearrangement joins TRBV5-3 to TRBJ1-1; tentative D call: TRBD1 (5 bases). TRBV5-3 is marked as an open reading frame, function uncertain. There are 15 residues in the CDR3. CDR3 DNA sequence: TGTGCCAGCAGTATTGGGGGGGTAGTTGGGACTGAAGCTTCCTTT. It encodes CASSIGGVVGTEASF.

The V gene is TRBV9, the J gene TRBJ2-1, with no clear D. Trimming took 4 bases from V and 7 from J, leaving 12 bases between them. The CDR3 is 13 residues long. Per germline, CDR1 SGDLS and CDR2 YYNGEE. CDR3 loop: CASSPQMRNEQFF. In nucleotides, the CDR3 is TGTGCCAGCAGCCCACAGATGAGGAATGAGCAGTTCTTC.

The chain couples TRBV5-1 to TRBJ1-1; unclear D gene. The CDR3 extends over 12 amino acids. Germline values: CDR1 SGHRS, CDR2 YFSETQ. Trimming removed 7 bases from V and 4 bases from J, with 11 bases in between. In nucleotides, the CDR3 is TGCGCCAGCTGGTCGGGAGGCACTGAAGCTTTCTTT. Amino acid sequence: CASWSGGTEAFF.

This chain links TRBV27 with TRBJ2-7, with 9 nucleotides matching TRBD2. This CDR3 has 15 amino acids. Germline CDR1 MNHEY, CDR2 SMNVEV (reference sequence). Trimming at V came to 3 bases and at J to 6 bases, leaving 9 bases not matched to a gene. The CDR3 region is CASSFSAGGSGEQYF. The DNA of the CDR3 is TGTGCCAGCAGTTTCTCGGCGGGGGGGTCGGGCGAGCAGTACTTC.

As regards this clonotype: This may stem from a read error, because a much larger clone lies one nucleotide away. The chain is built from TRBV7-9 and TRBJ2-7, with D possibly TRBD2 on 5 matching bases. V was pared by 5 bases and J by 3 bases, with 11 bases between. The length of the CDR3 is 13 residues. Germline assignment: CDR1 SEHNR and CDR2 FQNEAQ (reference sequence). DNA for the CDR3: TGTGCCAGCAGCGCCGGGGTTTACTACGAGCAGTACTTC. It codes for CASSAGVYYEQYF.

This clonotype was seen at least ten times. V usage is TRBV30 and J usage is TRBJ2-7; TRBD1 agrees at 10 bases. Germline CDR1 reads GTSNPN; CDR2 reads SVGIG (reference sequence). The V segment lost 2 bases and the J segment 4 bases; nucleotides outside the gene matches: 2. This CDR3 region has 13 residues. The chain's CDR3 is CAWSRTGGYEQYF. In nucleotides, the CDR3 is TGTGCCTGGAGTCGGACAGGGGGGTACGAGCAGTACTTC.

This clonotype was picked up many times. This sequence joins TRBV5-4 and TRBJ1-6, with 7 bases fitting TRBD1. The CDR3 contains 19 residues. In germline, CDR1 is SGHNT, CDR2 YYREEE (reference sequence). J lost 8 bases, V lost 0 bases, and 17 bases had no gene match. The CDR3 protein is CASSLGIRDRLYLDSPLHF. CDR3 bases: TGTGCCAGCAGCTTGGGAATCCGGGACAGACTTTATCTGGATTCACCCCTCCACTTT.

This clonotype was counted at least ten times. V gene TRBV7-9 combines with J gene TRBJ2-3, with D perhaps matching TRBD1 or TRBD2 (5 bases each). CDR1 SEHNR and CDR2 FQNEAQ come from the germline V gene (reference sequence). Trimming left V 6 bases short and J 4 bases short, with 5 bases between. This CDR3 is built from 11 residues. In nucleotides, the CDR3 is TGTGCCAGCAGGGGACCAGATACGCAGTATTTT. Its translation is CASRGPDTQYF.

The gene calls are TRBV28 and TRBJ2-6; D uncertain. CDR3 size: 18 residues. The V gene lost 8 bases and the J gene lost 2 bases, with 22 bases spanning the gap. In germline, CDR1 is MDHEN, CDR2 SYDVKM. CDR3 in amino acids: CASHFLQTSSAGANVLTF. As DNA, the CDR3 is TGTGCCAGCCATTTTTTGCAGACAAGCTCGGCTGGGGCCAACGTCCTGACTTTC.

This clonotype was seen at least ten times. V is TRBV4-2 and J is TRBJ2-5; tentative D call: TRBD1 (5 bases). Germline assignment: CDR1 LGHNA and CDR2 YNFKEQ. Trimming shortened V by 1 base and J by 1 base, and 7 bases separated the two germline ends. The CDR3 totals 14 residues. CDR3 bases: TGTGCCAGCAGCCAAGGACAGTTCCAAGAGACCCAGTACTTC. Translated, it gives CASSQGQFQETQYF.

As concerns this clonotype: One end of the junction does not line up with germline, which may come from a read error. The chain couples TRBV4-1 to TRBJ2-2; 7 bases map to TRBD1. Germline assignment: CDR1 MGHRA and CDR2 YSYEKL. The CDR3 length is 14 residues. The CDR3 region has the DNA TGCGCCAGCAGACCACAGGGGAACAGCGGGGAGCTGTTTTTT. Its translation: CASRPQGNSGELFF.

This clonotype was counted many times. The chain employs TRBV6-6 and TRBJ1-2; D not certain. V gave up 0 bases and J gave up 1 base, with 6 bases separating them. Germline V gives CDR1 MNHNY, CDR2 SVGAGI (reference sequence). The CDR3 is 14 amino acids. CDR3 bases: TGTGCCAGCAGTTACTCGCCCCGTAACTATGGCTACACCTTC. This translates into CASSYSPRNYGYTF.

This clonotype was observed a single time. Germline is not matched at one junction end, which may reflect a read error. The chain carries TRBV28 and TRBJ2-7; a possible D gene is TRBD2 (7 bases). The CDR3 covers 15 residues. CDR1 and CDR2 from the germline V gene are MDHEN and SYDVKM. The CDR3: CATSLGGGVVYEQYF. CDR3 nucleotide sequence: TGTGCCACCAGTTTAGGGGGGGGGGTTGTATACGAGCAGTACTTC.